The rows below give T cell receptor beta chains drawn from one sample of a study of graft-versus-host responses after intestinal transplantation. The protocol was immunoSEQ multiplex PCR, while the TCRdb copy is restricted to in-frame clones and leaves out a portion. The top ten clones hold 1.6% of a sample with about 57,000 clones, approximately 90% of them seen once. The starting material was PBMCs, obtained 26 days after transplant. The receptors shown here come from a human patient who received an intestinal transplant, so some T cells may come from the graft donor. Each CDR3 is given with its conserved first and last residue. The D gene is left open where the match is weak. Clone size, where shown, is once, few, many, or a class for clones that have expanded.

J	V	D	length	size	CDR3	DNA
TRBJ2-3	TRBV2	.	15	.	CASSEWAPSTDTQYF	TGTGCCAGCAGTGAGTGGGCCCCTAGCACAGATACGCAGTATTTT
TRBJ1-1	TRBV5-6	.	14	.	CASSLSGMNTEAFF	TGTGCCAGCAGCTTATCAGGGATGAACACTGAAGCTTTCTTT
TRBJ2-5	TRBV28	.	15	.	CASSLTTGRGETQYF	TGTGCCAGCAGTTTAACGACCGGTCGGGGAGAGACCCAGTACTTC
TRBJ2-4	TRBV15	TRBD2	19	.	CATSRGTSGGKVTKNIQYF	TGTGCCACCAGCAGGGGGACTAGCGGGGGTAAGGTGACCAAAAACATTCAGTACTTC
TRBJ2-1	TRBV28	TRBD1	17	.	CASSPTGGGLKYNEQFF	TGTGCCAGCAGTCCTACAGGGGGCGGTCTGAAGTACAATGAGCAGTTCTTC
TRBJ1-1	TRBV5-4	.	14	.	CASSLERAQGRAFF	TGTGCCAGCAGCTTGGAACGAGCACAGGGTAGGGCTTTCTTT
TRBJ2-1	TRBV28	.	12	.	CASSPYYNEQFF	TGTGCCAGCAGTCCCTACTACAATGAGCAGTTCTTC
TRBJ2-1	TRBV29-1	TRBD1	15	.	CSVDGTGSSYNEQFF	TGCAGCGTTGATGGGACAGGTAGCTCCTACAATGAGCAGTTCTTC
TRBJ2-5	TRBV4-3	.	16	.	CASSQDLNIGAETQYF	TGCGCCAGCAGCCAAGATTTGAACATCGGAGCGGAGACCCAGTACTTC
TRBJ2-7	TRBV6-1	.	14	.	CASSDEAGRGEQYF	TGTGCCAGCAGTGATGAGGCCGGTCGGGGCGAGCAGTACTTC
TRBJ2-1	TRBV9	TRBD2	18	.	CASSVSGLAGVGYNEQFF	TGTGCCAGCAGCGTATCGGGACTAGCGGGGGTGGGCTACAATGAGCAGTTCTTC
TRBJ2-3	TRBV9	.	14	.	CASSRIGGSDTQYF	TGTGCCAGCAGCAGAATCGGGGGATCAGATACGCAGTATTTT
TRBJ2-2	TRBV6-5	.	15	.	CASSPEGGMTGELFF	TGTGCCAGCAGCCCGGAGGGGGGGATGACCGGGGAGCTGTTTTTT
TRBJ2-7	TRBV27	.	15	.	CASSLEGSALVEQYF	TGTGCCAGCAGTTTAGAAGGTAGCGCGCTCGTCGAGCAGTACTTC
TRBJ1-5	TRBV7-8	.	15	.	CASSFSTVGNQPQHF	TGTGCCAGCAGCTTTAGCACCGTTGGCAATCAGCCCCAGCATTTT
TRBJ1-4	TRBV2	.	13	.	CASTRRDGEKLFF	TGTGCCAGCACGAGGCGGGATGGGGAAAAACTGTTTTTT
TRBJ1-4	TRBV6-5	.	14	.	CASSSRGANEKLFF	TGTGCCAGCAGTTCCAGGGGTGCTAATGAAAAACTGTTTTTT
TRBJ2-1	TRBV4-2	TRBD2	17	once	CASSQGYRTSGNNEQFF	TGTGCCAGCAGCCAAGGGTACCGGACTAGCGGGAACAATGAGCAGTTCTTC
TRBJ2-1	TRBV29-1	TRBD2	14	.	CSVDLRGSYNEQFF	TGCAGCGTTGATTTGCGGGGGTCCTACAATGAGCAGTTCTTC
TRBJ2-1	TRBV4-3	TRBD2	17	.	CASSQEGSGGPYNEQFF	TGCGCCAGCAGCCAAGAAGGTAGCGGGGGCCCTTACAATGAGCAGTTCTTC
TRBJ1-3	TRBV5-4	TRBD1	15	.	CASSFSDRDRNTIYF	TGTGCCAGCAGCTTCTCGGACAGGGATAGGAACACCATATATTTT
TRBJ1-2	TRBV9	TRBD1	13	.	CASTATPGGGYTF	TGTGCCAGCACCGCGACCCCAGGGGGTGGCTACACCTTC
TRBJ1-2	TRBV29-1	.	13	.	CSVAGPDFARYTF	TGCAGCGTGGCGGGACCTGACTTCGCCCGCTACACCTTC
TRBJ1-1	TRBV7-7	.	13	few	CASSSSRDTEAFF	TGTGCTAGCAGCTCCAGCAGGGACACTGAAGCTTTCTTT
TRBJ1-5	TRBV15	.	13	.	CARSGEDNQPQHF	TGTGCCCGCTCAGGGGAAGACAATCAGCCCCAGCATTTT
TRBJ2-5	TRBV7-8	TRBD2	14	.	CASSPGTSLETQYF	TGTGCCAGCAGCCCGGGGACTAGCCTAGAGACCCAGTACTTC
TRBJ2-7	TRBV28	.	14	.	CASTPDREDAEQYF	TGTGCCAGCACCCCCGACAGGGAGGATGCCGAGCAGTACTTC
TRBJ2-7	TRBV6-1	TRBD1	14	.	CASSVRDRGHEQYF	TGTGCCAGCAGTGTCCGGGACAGGGGGCACGAGCAGTACTTC
TRBJ1-2	TRBV12-5	.	14	.	CASGLGHTPGGYTF	TGTGCTAGTGGTTTGGGCCATACACCGGGTGGCTACACCTTC
TRBJ2-2	TRBV7-3	.	18	.	CASSPTPFGREETGELFF	TGTGCCAGCAGCCCCACGCCCTTCGGGAGAGAGGAGACCGGGGAGCTGTTTTTT
TRBJ1-1	TRBV6-5	.	16	once	CASSYSTTGRNTEAFF	TGTGCCAGCAGTTACTCTACGACAGGAAGGAACACTGAAGCTTTCTTT
TRBJ2-1	TRBV9	TRBD2	15	once	CASSLPGGGQNEQFF	TGTGCCAGCAGCCTGCCCGGGGGGGGGCAGAATGAGCAGTTCTTC
TRBJ2-7	TRBV2	TRBD1	15	.	CASSEFGTGAYEQYF	TGTGCCAGCAGTGAATTTGGGACAGGGGCCTACGAGCAGTACTTC
TRBJ2-1	TRBV29-1	TRBD2	15	.	CSVVSVGGSYNEQFF	TGCAGCGTTGTATCTGTGGGGGGGTCCTACAATGAGCAGTTCTTC
TRBJ1-5	TRBV4-1	TRBD1	15	.	CASSPTGVANQPQHF	TGCGCCAGCAGTCCGACAGGGGTTGCCAATCAGCCCCAGCATTTT
TRBJ2-3	TRBV13	.	12	.	CASSPLPDTQYF	TGTGCCAGCAGCCCCCTCCCAGATACGCAGTATTTT
TRBJ2-1	TRBV6-1	TRBD2	14	.	CASRGLAYGNEQFF	TGTGCCAGCAGGGGACTAGCTTATGGGAATGAGCAGTTCTTC